This TCR beta chain was recovered during a study of tumor-infiltrating lymphocytes in glioblastoma multiforme. Study outcomes and limitations: No surface-marker sorting into functional T cell subtypes was done. Detected clone frequencies may not reflect cell counts, being RNA-based.

TCRB libraries came from RNA via three nested multiplex PCR rounds. MiXCR, run by TCRdb on the multiplex PCR reads, gives a single entry per CDR3 protein. The sample lists fewer than 15,000 distinct CDR3 sequences, roughly 70% occurring once. The CDR3 runs 15 residues. The V gene's germline CDR1 is ENHRY and CDR2 SYGVKD. V dropped 4 bases and J dropped 5; count of bases not matched to a gene: 7. By sample share, this clonotype is medium-sized (0.01 to 0.1%). Its target is unknown. The TCR originated in a male donor with glioblastoma. The sample comprised brain tumor tissue. This chain joins TRBV10-3 and TRBJ2-1, with TRBD2 matching over 8 bases. The CDR3 here is CAISVDGRADNEQFF. As DNA, the CDR3 is TGTGCCATCAGTGTGGACGGGAGGGCCGACAATGAGCAGTTCTTC.